This record covers a single T cell receptor (beta chain). Antigen unknown. Unsorted PBMC replicate PCRs drew on roughly 290 ng DNA, representing tens of thousands of T cell genomes. The unsorted PBMC sample used ten immunoSEQ deep assay plates. Repertoires were generated with immunoSEQ multiplex PCR, while TCRdb's copy carries only in-frame clones and drops some. The table has around 430,000 clones, around 79% seen once; the top ten hold less than 15%. The sample is drawn from a study of shared clonotypes between healthy human individuals. Study-wide points: Only blood was sampled, and tissue TCR repertoires likely differ from blood ones. Clonotype sharing levels among donors were expected to vary with sequencing depth.

The clonotype originates from a woman in her thirties or forties in good health. Some clones in this sample may be carry-over from other donors' samples. Sequenced material: PBMCs.

CDR3 in DNA: TGCGCCAGCAGCCCTGTAGCGGGAGAAAATGAGCAGTTCTTC. The encoded protein is CASSPVAGENEQFF. The genes are TRBV5-1 and TRBJ2-1, with TRBD2 matching over 9 bases. Germline V gene data show CDR1 as SGHRS and CDR2 as YFSETQ. The J segment lost 7 bases and the V segment lost 4 bases, leaving 6 bases of the junction unmatched. The CDR3 is made up of 14 amino acids. Filled out from reference TRBV5-1 and TRBJ2-1, the complete variable domain reads KAGVTQTPRYLIKTRGQQVTLSCSPISGHRSVSWYQQTPGQGLQFLFEYFSETQRNKGNFPGRFSGRQFSNSRSEMNVSTLELGDSALYLCASSPVAGENEQFFGPGTRLTVL.